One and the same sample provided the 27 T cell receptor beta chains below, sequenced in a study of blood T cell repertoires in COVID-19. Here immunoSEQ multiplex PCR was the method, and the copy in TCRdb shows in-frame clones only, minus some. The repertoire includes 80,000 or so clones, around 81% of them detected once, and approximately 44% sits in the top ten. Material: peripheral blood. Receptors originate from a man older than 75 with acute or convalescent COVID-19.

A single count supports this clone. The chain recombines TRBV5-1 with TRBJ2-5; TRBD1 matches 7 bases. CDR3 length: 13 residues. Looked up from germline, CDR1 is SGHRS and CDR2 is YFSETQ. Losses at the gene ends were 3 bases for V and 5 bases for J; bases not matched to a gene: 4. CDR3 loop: CASSSTGRETQYF. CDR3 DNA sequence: TGCGCCAGCAGCTCGACAGGGCGGGAGACCCAGTACTTC.

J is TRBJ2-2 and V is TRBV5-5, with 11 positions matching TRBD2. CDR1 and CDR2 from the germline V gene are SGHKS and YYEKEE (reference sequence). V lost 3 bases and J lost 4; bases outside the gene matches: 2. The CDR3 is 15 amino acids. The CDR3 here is CASSYGTSGTGELFF. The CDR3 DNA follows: TGTGCCAGCAGCTACGGGACTAGCGGCACCGGGGAGCTGTTTTTT.

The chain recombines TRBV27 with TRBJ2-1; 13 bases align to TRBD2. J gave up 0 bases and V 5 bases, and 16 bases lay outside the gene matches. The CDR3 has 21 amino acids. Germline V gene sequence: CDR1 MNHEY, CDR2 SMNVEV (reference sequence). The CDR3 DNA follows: TGTGCCAGCAGTCCCCACCCCCGACTAGCGGGAGGCCCAAGCTCCTACAATGAGCAGTTCTTC. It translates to CASSPHPRLAGGPSSYNEQFF.

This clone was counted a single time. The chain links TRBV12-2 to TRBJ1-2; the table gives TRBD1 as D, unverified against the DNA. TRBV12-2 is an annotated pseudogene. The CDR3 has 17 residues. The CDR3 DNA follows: TGTGCAAGTCGCTTAGCGCTCTGGACAGGGTTGGAGTATGGCTACACCTTC. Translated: CASRLALWTGLEYGYTF.

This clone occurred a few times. The CDR3 is CASSPRYGNSNIQYF. CDR3 sequence (DNA): TGTGCCAGCTCACCGAGATATGGTAACAGCAACATTCAGTACTTC. The chain links TRBV18 to TRBJ2-4; unclear D gene. Trimming pared 3 bases from V and 7 bases from J, leaving 16 bases between. This CDR3 has 15 residues. Per the germline V gene, CDR1 is KGHSH and CDR2 is LQKENI.

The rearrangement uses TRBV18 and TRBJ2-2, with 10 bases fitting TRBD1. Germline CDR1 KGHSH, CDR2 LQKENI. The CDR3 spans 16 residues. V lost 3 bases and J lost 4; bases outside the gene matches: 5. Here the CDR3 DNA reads TGTGCCAGCTCACCCCTGGGACAGGGGAGCACCGGGGAGCTGTTTTTT. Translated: CASSPLGQGSTGELFF. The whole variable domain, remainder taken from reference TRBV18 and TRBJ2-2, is NAGVMQNPRHLVRRRGQEARLRCSPMKGHSHVYWYRQLPEEGLKFMVYLQKENIIDESGMPKERFSAEFPKEGPSILRIQQVVRGDSAAYFCASSPLGQGSTGELFFGEGSRLTVL.

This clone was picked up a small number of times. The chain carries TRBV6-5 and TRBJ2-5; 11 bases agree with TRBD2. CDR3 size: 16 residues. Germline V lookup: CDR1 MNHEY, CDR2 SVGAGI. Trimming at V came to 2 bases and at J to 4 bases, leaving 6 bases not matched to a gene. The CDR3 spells CASSYGLAGGGETQYF. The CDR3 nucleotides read TGTGCCAGCAGTTACGGGCTAGCGGGAGGAGGAGAGACCCAGTACTTC.

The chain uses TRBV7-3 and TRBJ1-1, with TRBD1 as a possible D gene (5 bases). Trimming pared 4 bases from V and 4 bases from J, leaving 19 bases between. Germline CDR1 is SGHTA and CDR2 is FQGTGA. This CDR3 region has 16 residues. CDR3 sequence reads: CASSSSRGTGGTEAFF. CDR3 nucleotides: TGTGCCAGCAGCTCCTCTCGTGGTACCGGGGGCACTGAAGCTTTCTTT. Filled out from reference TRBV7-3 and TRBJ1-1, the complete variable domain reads GAGVSQTPSNKVTEKGKYVELRCDPISGHTALYWYRQSLGQGPEFLIYFQGTGAADDSGLPNDRFFAVRPEGSVSTLKIQRTERGDSAVYLCASSSSRGTGGTEAFFGQGTRLTVV.

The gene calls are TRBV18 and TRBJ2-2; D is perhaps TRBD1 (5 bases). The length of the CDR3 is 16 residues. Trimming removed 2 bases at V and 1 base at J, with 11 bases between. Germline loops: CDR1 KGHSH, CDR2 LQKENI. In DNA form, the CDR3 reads TGTGCCAGCTCACCAAGGGGCACCTTGAACACCGGGGAGCTGTTTTTT. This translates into CASSPRGTLNTGELFF. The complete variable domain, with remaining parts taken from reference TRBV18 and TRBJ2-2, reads NAGVMQNPRHLVRRRGQEARLRCSPMKGHSHVYWYRQLPEEGLKFMVYLQKENIIDESGMPKERFSAEFPKEGPSILRIQQVVRGDSAAYFCASSPRGTLNTGELFFGEGSRLTVL.

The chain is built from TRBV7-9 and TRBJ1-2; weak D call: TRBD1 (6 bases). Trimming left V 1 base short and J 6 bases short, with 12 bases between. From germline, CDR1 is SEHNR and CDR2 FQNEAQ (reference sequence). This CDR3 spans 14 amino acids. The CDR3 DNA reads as TGTGCCAGCAGCTTAGACCGGGGGGCCCATGGCTACACCTTC. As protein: CASSLDRGAHGYTF.

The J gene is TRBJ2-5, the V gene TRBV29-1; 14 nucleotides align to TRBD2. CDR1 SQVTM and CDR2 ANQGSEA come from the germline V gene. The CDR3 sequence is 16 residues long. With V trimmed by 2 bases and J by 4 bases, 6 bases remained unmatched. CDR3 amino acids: CSVESGTSGSAETQYF. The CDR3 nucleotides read TGCAGCGTTGAATCCGGGACTAGCGGGAGTGCAGAGACCCAGTACTTC.

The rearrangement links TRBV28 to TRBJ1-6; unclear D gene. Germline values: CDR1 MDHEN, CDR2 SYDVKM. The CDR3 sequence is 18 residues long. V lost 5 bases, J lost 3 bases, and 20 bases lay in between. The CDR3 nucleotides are TGTGCCAGCAGTCAACCGGGGTATGGGCCCGGCTATAATTCACCCCTCCACTTT. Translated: CASSQPGYGPGYNSPLHF.

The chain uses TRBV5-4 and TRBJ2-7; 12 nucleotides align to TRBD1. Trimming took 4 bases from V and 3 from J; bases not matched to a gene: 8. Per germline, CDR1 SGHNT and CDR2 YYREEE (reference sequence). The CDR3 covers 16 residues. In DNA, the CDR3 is TGTGCCAGCAGCCGTGGGGGACAGGGGGCAGGCTACGAGCAGTACTTC. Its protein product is CASSRGGQGAGYEQYF.

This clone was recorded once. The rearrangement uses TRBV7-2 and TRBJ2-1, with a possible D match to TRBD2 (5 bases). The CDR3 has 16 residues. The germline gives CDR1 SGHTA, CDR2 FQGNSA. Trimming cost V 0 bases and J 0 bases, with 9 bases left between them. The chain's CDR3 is CASSLAGVLSYNEQFF. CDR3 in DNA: TGTGCCAGCAGCTTAGCGGGAGTGCTCTCCTACAATGAGCAGTTCTTC.

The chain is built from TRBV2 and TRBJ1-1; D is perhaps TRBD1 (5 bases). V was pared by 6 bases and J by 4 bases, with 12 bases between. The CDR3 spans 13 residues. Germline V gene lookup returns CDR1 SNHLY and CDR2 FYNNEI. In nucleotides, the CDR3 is TGTGCCAGCAGGCGGGGGGGAACCACTGAAGCTTTCTTT. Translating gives CASRRGGTTEAFF. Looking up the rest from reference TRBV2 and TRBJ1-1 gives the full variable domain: EPEVTQTPSHQVTQMGQEVILRCVPISNHLYFYWYRQILGQKVEFLVSFYNNEISEKSEIFDDQFSVERPDGSNFTLKIRSTKLEDSAMYFCASRRGGTTEAFFGQGTRLTVV.

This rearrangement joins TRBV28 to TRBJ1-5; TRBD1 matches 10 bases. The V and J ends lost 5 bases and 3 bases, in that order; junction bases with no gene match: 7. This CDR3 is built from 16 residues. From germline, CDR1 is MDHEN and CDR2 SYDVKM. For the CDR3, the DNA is TGTGCCAGCAGTAGTCCCGGGACAGGGGCCAATCAGCCCCAGCATTTT. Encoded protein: CASSSPGTGANQPQHF.

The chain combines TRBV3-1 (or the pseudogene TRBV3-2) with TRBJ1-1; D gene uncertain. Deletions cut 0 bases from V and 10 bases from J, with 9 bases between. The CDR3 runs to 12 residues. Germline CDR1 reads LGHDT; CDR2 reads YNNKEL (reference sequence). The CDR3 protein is CASSQDSARAFF. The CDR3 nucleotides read TGTGCCAGCAGCCAAGACAGCGCCCGAGCTTTCTTT.

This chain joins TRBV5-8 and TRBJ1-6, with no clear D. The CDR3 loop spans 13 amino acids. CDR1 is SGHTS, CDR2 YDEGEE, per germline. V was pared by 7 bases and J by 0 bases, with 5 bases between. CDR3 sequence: CASLSSYNSPLHF. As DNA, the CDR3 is TGTGCCAGCTTGAGCTCCTATAATTCACCCCTCCACTTT.

The CDR3 sequence: CASSLGANQPQHF. DNA for the CDR3: TGCGCCAGCAGCTTGGGGGCCAATCAGCCCCAGCATTTT. This chain uses TRBV5-1 with TRBJ1-5; D gene ambiguous. CDR3 size: 13 residues. V shed 0 bases and J shed 3 bases, with 4 bases lying between them. Germline values: CDR1 SGHRS, CDR2 YFSETQ.

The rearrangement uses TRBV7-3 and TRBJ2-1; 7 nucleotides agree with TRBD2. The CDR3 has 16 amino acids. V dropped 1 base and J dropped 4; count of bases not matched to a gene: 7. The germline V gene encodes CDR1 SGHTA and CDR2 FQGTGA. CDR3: CASSLNALASYNEQFF. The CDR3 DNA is TGTGCCAGCAGCTTAAATGCACTAGCGTCTTACAATGAGCAGTTCTTC.

The CDR3: CAITIRDSGNTIYF. Here the CDR3 DNA reads TGTGCCATCACTATACGGGACAGTGGAAACACCATATATTTT. The gene calls are TRBV28 and TRBJ1-3; TRBD1 matches at 7 bases. From germline, CDR1 is MDHEN and CDR2 SYDVKM. The CDR3 covers 14 residues. V gave up 10 bases and J gave up 3 bases; unmatched junction bases: 9.

CDR3 nucleotides: TGTGCCAGCAGCTTAACGGCGAACACCGGGGAGCTGTTTTTT. This gives the protein CASSLTANTGELFF. The chain links TRBV7-9 to TRBJ2-2; D gene ambiguous. The V end lost 2 bases, the J end lost 0 bases, and 4 bases lay between the germline ends. CDR3 length: 14 amino acids. CDR1 SEHNR and CDR2 FQNEAQ come from the germline V gene (reference sequence).

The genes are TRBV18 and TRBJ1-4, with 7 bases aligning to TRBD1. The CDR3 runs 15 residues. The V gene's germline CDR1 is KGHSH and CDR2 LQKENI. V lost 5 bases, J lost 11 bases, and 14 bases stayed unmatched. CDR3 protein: CASSRAGTALEKLFF. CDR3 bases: TGTGCCAGCTCAAGAGCCGGGACAGCCCTTGAGAAACTGTTTTTT.

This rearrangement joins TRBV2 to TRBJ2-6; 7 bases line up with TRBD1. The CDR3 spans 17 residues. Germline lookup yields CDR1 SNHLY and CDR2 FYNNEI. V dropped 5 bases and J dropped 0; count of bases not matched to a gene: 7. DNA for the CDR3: TGTGCCAGCAGTTGGGACAGACATAGCTCTGGGGCCAACGTCCTGACTTTC. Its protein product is CASSWDRHSSGANVLTF.

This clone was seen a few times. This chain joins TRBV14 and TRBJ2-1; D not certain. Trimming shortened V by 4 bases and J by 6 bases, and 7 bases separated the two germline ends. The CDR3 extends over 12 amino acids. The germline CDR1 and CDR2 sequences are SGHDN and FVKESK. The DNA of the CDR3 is TGTGCCAGCAGCCCTAACCTCAATGAGCAGTTCTTC. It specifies CASSPNLNEQFF.

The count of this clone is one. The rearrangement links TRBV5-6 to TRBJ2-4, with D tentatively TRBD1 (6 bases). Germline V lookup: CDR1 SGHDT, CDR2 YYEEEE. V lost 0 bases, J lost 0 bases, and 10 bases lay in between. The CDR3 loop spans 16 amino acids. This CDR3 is CASSLGTALAKNIQYF. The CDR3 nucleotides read TGTGCCAGCAGCTTGGGGACAGCCCTAGCCAAAAACATTCAGTACTTC.

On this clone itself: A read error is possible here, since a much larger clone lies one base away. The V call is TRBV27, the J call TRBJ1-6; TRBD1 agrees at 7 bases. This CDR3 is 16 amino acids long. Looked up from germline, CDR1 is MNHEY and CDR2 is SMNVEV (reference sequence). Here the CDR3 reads CANSSQGTSYNSPLHF. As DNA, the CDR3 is TGTGCCAACAGTTCACAGGGGACGTCCTATAATTCACCCCTCCACTTT.